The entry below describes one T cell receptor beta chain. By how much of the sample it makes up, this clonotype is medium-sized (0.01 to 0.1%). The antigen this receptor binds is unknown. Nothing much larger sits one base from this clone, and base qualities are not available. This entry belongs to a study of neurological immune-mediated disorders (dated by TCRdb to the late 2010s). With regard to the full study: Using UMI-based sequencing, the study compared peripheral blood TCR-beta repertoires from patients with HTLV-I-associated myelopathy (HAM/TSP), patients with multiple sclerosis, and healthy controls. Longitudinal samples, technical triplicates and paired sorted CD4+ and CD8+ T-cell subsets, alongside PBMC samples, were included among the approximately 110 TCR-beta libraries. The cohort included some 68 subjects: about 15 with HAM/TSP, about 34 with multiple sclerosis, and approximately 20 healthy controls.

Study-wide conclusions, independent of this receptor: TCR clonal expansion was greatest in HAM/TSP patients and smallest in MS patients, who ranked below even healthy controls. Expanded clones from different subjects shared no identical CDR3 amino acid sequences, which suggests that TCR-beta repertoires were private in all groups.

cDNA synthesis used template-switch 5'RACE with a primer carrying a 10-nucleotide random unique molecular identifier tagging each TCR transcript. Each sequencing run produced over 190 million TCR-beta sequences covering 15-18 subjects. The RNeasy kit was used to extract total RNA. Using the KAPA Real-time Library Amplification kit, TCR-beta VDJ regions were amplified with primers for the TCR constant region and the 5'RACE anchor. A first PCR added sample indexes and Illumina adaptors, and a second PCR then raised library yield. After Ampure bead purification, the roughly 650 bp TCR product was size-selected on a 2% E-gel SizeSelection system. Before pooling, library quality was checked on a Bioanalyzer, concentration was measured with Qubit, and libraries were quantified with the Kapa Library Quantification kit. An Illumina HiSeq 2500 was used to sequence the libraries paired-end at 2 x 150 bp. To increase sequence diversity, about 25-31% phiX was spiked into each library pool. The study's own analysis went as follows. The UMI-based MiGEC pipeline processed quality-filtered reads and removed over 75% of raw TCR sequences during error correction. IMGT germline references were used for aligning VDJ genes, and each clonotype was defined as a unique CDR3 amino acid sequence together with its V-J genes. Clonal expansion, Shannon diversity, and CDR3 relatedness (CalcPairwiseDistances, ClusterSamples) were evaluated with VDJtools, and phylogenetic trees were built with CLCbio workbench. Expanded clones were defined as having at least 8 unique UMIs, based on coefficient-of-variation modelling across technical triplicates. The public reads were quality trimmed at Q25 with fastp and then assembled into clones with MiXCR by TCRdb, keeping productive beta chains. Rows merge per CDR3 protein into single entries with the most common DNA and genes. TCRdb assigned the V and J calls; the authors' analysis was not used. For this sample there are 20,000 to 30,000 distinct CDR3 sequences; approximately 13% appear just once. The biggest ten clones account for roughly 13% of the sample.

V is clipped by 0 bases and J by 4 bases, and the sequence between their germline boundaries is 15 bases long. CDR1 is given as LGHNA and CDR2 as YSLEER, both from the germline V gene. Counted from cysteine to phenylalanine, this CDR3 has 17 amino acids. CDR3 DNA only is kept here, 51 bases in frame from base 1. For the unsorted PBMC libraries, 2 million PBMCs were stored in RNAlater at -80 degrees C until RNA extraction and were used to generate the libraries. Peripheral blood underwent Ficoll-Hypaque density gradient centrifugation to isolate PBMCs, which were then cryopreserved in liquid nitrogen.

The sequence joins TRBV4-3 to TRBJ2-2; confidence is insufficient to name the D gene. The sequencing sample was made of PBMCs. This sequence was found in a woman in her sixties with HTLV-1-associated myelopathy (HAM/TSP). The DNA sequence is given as TGCGCCAGCAGCCAAGAAATCCCGGGCCCCCTCACCGGGGAGCTGTTTTTT. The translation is CASSQEIPGPLTGELFF.